Below are 20 T cell receptor beta chains sequenced from a single sample in a study of T cells after yellow fever vaccination. From the 5' RACE reads, TCRdb called clonotypes with MiXCR, one entry per CDR3 protein. This sample carries roughly 520,000 distinct CDR3 sequences, just over 20% of them seen once, and the ten largest clones take less than 20%. Source: PBMCs, taken roughly 20 days after the first yellow fever vaccination. Receptor source: a man between 18 and 35 years old who received the YFV17D yellow fever vaccine.

V is TRBV24-1 and J is TRBJ2-3, with D perhaps matching TRBD2 (6 bases). Germline CDR1 reads KGHDR; CDR2 reads SFDVKD. The CDR3 spans 15 residues. The V end lost 3 bases, the J end lost 2 bases, and 11 bases lay between the germline ends. The CDR3 region is CATSDIAEPTDTQYF. CDR3 in DNA: TGTGCCACCAGTGATATAGCGGAGCCCACAGATACGCAGTATTTT.

CDR3 sequence reads: CASSRGLAGGTNTGELFF. The CDR3 DNA follows: TGTGCCAGCAGCCGAGGACTAGCGGGGGGCACGAACACCGGGGAGCTGTTTTTT. The rearrangement links TRBV7-2 to TRBJ2-2; 14 bases are a match to TRBD2. Germline-derived CDR1 and CDR2 are SGHTA and FQGNSA. V shed 5 bases and J 0 bases; nucleotides not matched to a gene: 5. The CDR3 runs to 18 residues. The full variable domain, its missing parts supplied by reference TRBV7-2 and TRBJ2-2, is GAGVSQSPSNKVTEKGKDVELRCDPISGHTALYWYRQSLGQGLEFLIYFQGNSAPDKSGLPSDRFSAERTGGSVSTLTIQRTQQEDSAVYLCASSRGLAGGTNTGELFFGEGSRLTVL.

This chain uses TRBV20-1 with TRBJ2-2; D is uncertain. The V end lost 5 bases, the J end lost 1 base, and 11 bases lay between the germline ends. The germline V gene has CDR1 DFQATT and CDR2 SNEGSKA (reference sequence). This CDR3 contains 14 residues. CDR3 residues: CSAVGTLNTGELFF. DNA of the CDR3: TGCAGTGCTGTTGGTACCTTGAACACCGGGGAGCTGTTTTTT.

The chain joins TRBV30 to TRBJ2-4; 8 nucleotides match TRBD1. V dropped 0 bases and J dropped 12; count of bases not matched to a gene: 7. CDR3 length equals 13 residues. Germline CDR1 GTSNPN, CDR2 SVGIG (reference sequence). CDR3: CAWSVTGGNAQYF. CDR3 nucleotides: TGTGCCTGGAGTGTAACAGGGGGGAATGCTCAGTACTTC.

This clonotype was observed many times. This sequence joins TRBV7-2 and TRBJ1-1, with a tentative D call TRBD1 (5 bases). The V and J ends lost 3 bases and 3 bases respectively, with 8 bases between them. Germline V gene lookup returns CDR1 SGHTA and CDR2 FQGNSA. CDR3 length: 13 amino acids. The CDR3 DNA sequence: TGTGCCAGCAGCTTGCAGGGCTACACTGAAGCTTTCTTT. Protein sequence: CASSLQGYTEAFF.

This clonotype was counted only a few times. The chain has TRBV6-1 and TRBJ2-7; TRBD1 matches 8 bases. CDR1 and CDR2 from the germline V gene are MNHNS and SASEGT. Trimming took 5 bases from V and 1 from J; bases not matched to a gene: 4. CDR3 length: 14 amino acids. This chain's CDR3 is CASSKRTGSYEQYV. The CDR3 DNA reads TGTGCCAGCAGTAAAAGGACAGGGTCCTACGAGCAGTACGTC.

Only a few counts were recorded for this clonotype. The V and J genes are TRBV12-3 or TRBV12-4 and TRBJ2-5, with D possibly matching TRBD2 (7 bases). Trimming pared 5 bases from V and 4 bases from J, leaving 20 bases between. The CDR3 has 16 residues. Here the CDR3 DNA reads TGTGCCAGCAGTCATAAGGGGGGGCCCTGGCGAGAGACCCAGTACTTC. Protein: CASSHKGGPWRETQYF.

The chain recombines TRBV5-6 with TRBJ2-7, with 9 bases aligning to TRBD1. With V trimmed by 3 bases and J by 3 bases, 7 bases remained unmatched. Germline CDR1 reads SGHDT; CDR2 reads YYEEEE. The CDR3 runs to 15 residues. The CDR3 sequence: CASSSGTGRIYEQYF. CDR3 nucleotide sequence: TGTGCCAGCAGCTCCGGGACAGGGAGGATCTACGAGCAGTACTTC.

This clonotype was observed a few times. The chain employs TRBV7-9 and TRBJ2-1, with TRBD2 as a possible D gene (6 bases). Germline CDR1 SEHNR, CDR2 FQNEAQ (reference sequence). The CDR3 length is 16 residues. V shed 2 bases and J shed 4 bases, with 15 bases lying between them. The CDR3 region is CASSLTSYVSYNEQFF. CDR3 in DNA: TGTGCCAGCAGCTTAACTAGCTATGTCTCGTACAATGAGCAGTTCTTC.

This clonotype was observed a single time. The chain couples TRBV6-2 or TRBV6-3 to TRBJ2-5; D perhaps matches TRBD2 (5 bases). The length of the CDR3 is 12 residues. V lost 5 bases to trimming and J lost 3 bases, with 7 bases between them. CDR1 is MNHEY, CDR2 SVGEGT, per germline. CDR3 coding DNA: TGTGCCAGCAGTCACGGGGAAGAGACCCAGTACTTC. This encodes CASSHGEETQYF.

This clonotype was picked up a small number of times. The V and J genes are TRBV18 and TRBJ2-3; unclear D gene. The V end lost 0 bases, the J end lost 6 bases, and 13 bases lay between the germline ends. Germline CDR1 is KGHSH and CDR2 is LQKENI. The CDR3 extends over 15 amino acids. CDR3 sequence: CASSPPNARSDTQYF. CDR3 DNA sequence: TGTGCCAGCTCACCACCTAACGCTAGATCGGATACGCAGTATTTT.

This clonotype was detected a few times. This sequence joins TRBV6-1 and TRBJ2-1, with D perhaps being TRBD1 or TRBD2 (6 bases each). V was cut by 6 bases and J by 6 bases, with 15 bases left in between. From germline, CDR1 is MNHNS and CDR2 SASEGT. CDR3 size: 14 residues. Here the CDR3 reads CASSPQGRFNEQFF. CDR3 DNA: TGTGCCAGCAGCCCCCAGGGGAGGTTCAATGAGCAGTTCTTC.

This clonotype was observed a few times. J is TRBJ1-2 and V is TRBV14; D unresolved. In germline, CDR1 is SGHDN, CDR2 FVKESK. V was cut by 2 bases and J by 2 bases, with 3 bases left in between. The CDR3 loop spans 12 amino acids. This CDR3 is CASSQNNYGYTF. Written as DNA, the CDR3 is TGTGCCAGCAGCCAAAACAACTATGGCTACACCTTC.

The gene calls are TRBV24-1 and TRBJ2-1; tentative D call: TRBD2 (5 bases). CDR3 length equals 16 residues. Germline V gives CDR1 KGHDR, CDR2 SFDVKD. The ends were cut back, 0 bases at V and 0 bases at J, with 8 bases in the middle. CDR3 residues: CATSDLSGSSYNEQFF. The CDR3, as DNA: TGTGCCACCAGTGATTTGAGTGGGAGCTCCTACAATGAGCAGTTCTTC.

Remarks on this clonotype: The junction and the germline gene differ at one end; a read error may be behind it. The V and J genes are TRBV3-1 and TRBJ2-3, with a tentative D call TRBD1 (6 bases). The germline V gene has CDR1 LGHDT and CDR2 YNNKEL (reference sequence). The CDR3 is 17 amino acids. The CDR3: CATSQETGTLDTDTQYF. DNA for the CDR3: TGTGCCACCAGCCAAGAAACCGGGACATTGGACACAGATACGCAGTATTTT.

This clonotype was counted once. At one boundary the junction diverges from the germline segment, which might be a read error. The chain combines TRBV5-1 with TRBJ2-1, with 14 bases identical to TRBD2. Looked up from germline, CDR1 is SGHRS and CDR2 is YFSETQ. The CDR3 loop spans 17 amino acids. This chain's CDR3 is CASSGWTSGGWNNDQFF. The CDR3 bases are TGCGCCAGCAGCGGATGGACTAGCGGGGGGTGGAACAATGACCAGTTCTTC. The full variable domain, rest sourced from reference TRBV5-1 and TRBJ2-1, is KAGVTQTPRYLIKTRGQQVTLSCSPISGHRSVSWYQQTPGQGLQFLFEYFSETQRNKGNFPGRFSGRQFSNSRSEMNVSTLELGDSALYLCASSGWTSGGWNNDQFFGPGTRLTVL.

This clonotype was seen at least ten times. This chain links TRBV5-1 with TRBJ2-3; D could derive from TRBD1 or TRBD2 (6 bases each). The CDR3 length is 14 residues. V was pared by 0 bases and J by 3 bases, with 8 bases between. Germline assignment: CDR1 SGHRS and CDR2 YFSETQ. This CDR3 is CASSLAGATDTQYF. CDR3 DNA: TGCGCCAGCAGCTTGGCGGGGGCAACAGATACGCAGTATTTT.

The sample holds many counts of this clonotype. The chain is built from TRBV28 and TRBJ2-3; D uncertain. The germline V gene encodes CDR1 MDHEN and CDR2 SYDVKM. The CDR3 loop spans 15 amino acids. V lost 6 bases and J 2 bases, leaving 15 bases between the germline ends. This chain's CDR3 is CASSRSTGATDTQYF. CDR3 nucleotide sequence: TGTGCCAGCAGCCGAAGTACGGGCGCCACAGATACGCAGTATTTT.

The rearrangement links TRBV12-3 or TRBV12-4 to TRBJ2-3, with TRBD1 identical over 8 bases. The CDR3 totals 15 residues. V gave up 5 bases and J gave up 2 bases; unmatched junction bases: 6. The CDR3 DNA sequence: TGTGCCAGCAGTCGGGACAGGCCGAACACAGATACGCAGTATTTT. Encoded protein: CASSRDRPNTDTQYF.

V is TRBV6-1 and J is TRBJ1-4; tentative D call: TRBD1 (5 bases). Trimming shortened V by 5 bases and J by 0 bases, and 19 bases separated the two germline ends. CDR3 length: 18 residues. Germline V gives CDR1 MNHNS, CDR2 SASEGT. The CDR3 region has the DNA TGTGCCAGCAGTCCTTTGGGGTGGGGCACTGCAACTAATGAAAAACTGTTTTTT. Amino acids: CASSPLGWGTATNEKLFF.